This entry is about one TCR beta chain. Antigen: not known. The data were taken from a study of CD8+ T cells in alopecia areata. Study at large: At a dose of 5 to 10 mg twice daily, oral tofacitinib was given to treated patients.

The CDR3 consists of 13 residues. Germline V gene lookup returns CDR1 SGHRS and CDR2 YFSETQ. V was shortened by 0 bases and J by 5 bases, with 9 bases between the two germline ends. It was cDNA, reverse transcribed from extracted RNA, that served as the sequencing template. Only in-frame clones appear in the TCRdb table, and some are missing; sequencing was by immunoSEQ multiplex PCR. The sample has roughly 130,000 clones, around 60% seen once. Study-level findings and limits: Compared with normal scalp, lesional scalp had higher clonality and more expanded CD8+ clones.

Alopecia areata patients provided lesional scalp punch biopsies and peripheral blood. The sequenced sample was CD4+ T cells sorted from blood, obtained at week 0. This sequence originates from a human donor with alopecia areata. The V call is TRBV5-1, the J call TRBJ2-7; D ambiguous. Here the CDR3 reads CASSLERLDEQYF. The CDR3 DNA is TGCGCCAGCAGCTTGGAGCGACTTGACGAGCAGTACTTC. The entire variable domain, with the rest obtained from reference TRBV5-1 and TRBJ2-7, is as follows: KAGVTQTPRYLIKTRGQQVTLSCSPISGHRSVSWYQQTPGQGLQFLFEYFSETQRNKGNFPGRFSGRQFSNSRSEMNVSTLELGDSALYLCASSLERLDEQYFGPGTRLTVT.